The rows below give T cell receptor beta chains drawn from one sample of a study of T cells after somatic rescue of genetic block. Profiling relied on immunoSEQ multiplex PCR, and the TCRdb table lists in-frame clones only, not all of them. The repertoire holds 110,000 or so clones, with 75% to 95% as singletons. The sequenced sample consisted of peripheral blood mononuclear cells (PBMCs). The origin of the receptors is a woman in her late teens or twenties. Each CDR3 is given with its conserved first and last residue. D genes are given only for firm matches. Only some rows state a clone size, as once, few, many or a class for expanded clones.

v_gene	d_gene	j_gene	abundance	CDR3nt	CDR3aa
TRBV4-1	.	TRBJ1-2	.	TGCGCCAGCAGCCCATCCCGGAGCCCTAACTATGGCTACACCTTC	CASSPSRSPNYGYTF
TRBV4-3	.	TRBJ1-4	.	TGCGCCAGCAGCCAAAGCCCCAGCGGTTGGGAAAAACTGTTTTTT	CASSQSPSGWEKLFF
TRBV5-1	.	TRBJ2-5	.	TGCGCCAGCAGCGGGGGGGCCGGTGAGACCCAGTACTTC	CASSGGAGETQYF
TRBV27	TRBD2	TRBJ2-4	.	TGTGCCAGCAGTTTCGGACTAGCGGGGGGGTCAAACATTCAGTACTTC	CASSFGLAGGSNIQYF
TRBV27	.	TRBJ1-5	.	TGTGCCAGCAGTTTGTATCGGGGGGCCTACAATCAGCCCCAGCATTTT	CASSLYRGAYNQPQHF
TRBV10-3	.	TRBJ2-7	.	TGTGCCATCAGTGATCAGGGCTACGAGCAGTACTTC	CAISDQGYEQYF
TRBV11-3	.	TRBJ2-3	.	TGTGCCAGCAGCTCTAGCACAGATACGCAGTATTTT	CASSSSTDTQYF
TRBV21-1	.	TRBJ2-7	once	TGTGCCAGCAGGGGCGACCACGAGCAGTACTTC	CASRGDHEQYF
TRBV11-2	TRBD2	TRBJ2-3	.	TGTGCCAGCAGCTTACACGGACTAGCAGGGCCCACAGATACGCAGTATTTT	CASSLHGLAGPTDTQYF
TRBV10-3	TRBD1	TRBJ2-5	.	TGTGCCATCAGTGACGTAGGACAGGGGTCGGAGACCCAGTACTTC	CAISDVGQGSETQYF
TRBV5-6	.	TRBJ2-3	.	TGTGCCAGCAGCTTGGAGGCAGGAGGCACAGATACGCAGTATTTT	CASSLEAGGTDTQYF
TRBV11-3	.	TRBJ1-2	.	TGTGCCAGCAGCTTAGAGGGAGGAAGAGGCTACACCTTC	CASSLEGGRGYTF
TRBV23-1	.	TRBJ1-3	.	TGCGCCAGCAGTCAAAAGGTAAGAGGACATTGGACAAACACCATATATTTT	CASSQKVRGHWTNTIYF
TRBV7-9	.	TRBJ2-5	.	TGTGCCAGCAGCCCCTACCAAAGGGTAAAAGAGACCCAGTACTTC	CASSPYQRVKETQYF
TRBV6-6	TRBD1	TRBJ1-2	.	TGTGCCAGCAGTTTCCCGGGACAGGGGGATGGCTACACCTTC	CASSFPGQGDGYTF
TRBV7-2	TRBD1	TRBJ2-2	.	TGTGCCAGCAGCTTAACGACAGGGCTAGGGACCGGGGAGCTGTTTTTT	CASSLTTGLGTGELFF
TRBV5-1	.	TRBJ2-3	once	TGCGCCAGCAGCCTCCGGGACGGGGAGTCAGATACGCAGTATTTT	CASSLRDGESDTQYF
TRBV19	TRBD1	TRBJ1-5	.	TGTGCCAGTAGTATAGTCCTTGGGACAGGGAGTACAGAGCCCCAGCATTTT	CASSIVLGTGSTEPQHF
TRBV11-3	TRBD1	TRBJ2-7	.	TGTGCCAGCAGCCAAAGAGGGACAGGGCCCTACGAGCAGTACTTC	CASSQRGTGPYEQYF
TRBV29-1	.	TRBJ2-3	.	TGCAGCGTTGATCAGGGAACGCAGTATTTT	CSVDQGTQYF
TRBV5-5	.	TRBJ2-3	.	TGTGCCAGCAGCTTGGGGAACACAGATACGCAGTATTTT	CASSLGNTDTQYF
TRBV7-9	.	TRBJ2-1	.	TGTGCCAGCAGCTTAGGGGGGGCCAATGAGCAGTTCTTC	CASSLGGANEQFF
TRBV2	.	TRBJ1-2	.	TGTGCCAGCAGGAAACAGGCTACAACCTATGGCTACACCTTC	CASRKQATTYGYTF
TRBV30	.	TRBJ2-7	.	TGTGCCTGGGGGAAAGACAGGTACGAGCAGTACTTC	CAWGKDRYEQYF
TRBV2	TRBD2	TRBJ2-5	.	TGTGCCAGCAGTGAAGGACTAGCGGGGGGTAACGGTGGAGAGACCCAGTACTTC	CASSEGLAGGNGGETQYF